The 2 T cell receptor beta chains in this list originate from one sample, sequenced in a study of Graves' ophthalmopathy and Graves' hyperthyroidism. Amplified material comprised TCR beta CDR3 regions derived from RNA transcripts. Second-round multiplex PCR followed a first-round RT-PCR using HTBI primers. TCRdb re-called the multiplex PCR reads with MiXCR, one entry per CDR3 protein. Altogether around 1,000,000 distinct CDR3 sequences are present, approximately 35% being singletons, with the ten largest covering 11%. Material: peripheral blood or thyroid tissue (not recorded which). The receptors were sampled from an adult man with Graves' hyperthyroidism.

The chain joins TRBV3-1 to TRBJ1-3, with D unresolved. From germline, CDR1 is LGHDT and CDR2 YNNKEL (reference sequence). This CDR3 is 13 amino acids long. Trimming removed 1 base from V and 9 bases from J, with 10 bases in between. The CDR3 region is CASSQGTSSTIYF. The CDR3 region has the DNA TGTGCCAGCAGCCAAGGAACAAGTTCCACCATATATTTT.

This clonotype was seen repeatedly, ten times or more. The genes are TRBV29-1 and TRBJ2-5, with 16 positions matching TRBD2. V gave up 7 bases and J gave up 2 bases; unmatched junction bases: 10. Germline V lookup: CDR1 SQVTM, CDR2 ANQGSEA. The CDR3 is made up of 17 amino acids. CDR3 nucleotide sequence: TGCAGCGCGATCTCCGGGACTAGCGGGGGGGCGCAAGAGACCCAGTACTTC. It translates to CSAISGTSGGAQETQYF.